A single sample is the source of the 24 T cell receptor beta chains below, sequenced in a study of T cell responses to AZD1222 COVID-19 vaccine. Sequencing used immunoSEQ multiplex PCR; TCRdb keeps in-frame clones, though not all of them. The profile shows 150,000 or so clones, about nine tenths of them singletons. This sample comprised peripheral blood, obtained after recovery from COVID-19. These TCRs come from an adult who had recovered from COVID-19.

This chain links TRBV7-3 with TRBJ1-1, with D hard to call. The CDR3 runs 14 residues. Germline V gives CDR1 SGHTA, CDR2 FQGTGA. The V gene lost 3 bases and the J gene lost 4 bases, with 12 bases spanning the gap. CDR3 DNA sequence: TGTGCCAGCAGCTTTAGACACGAAAGCACTGAAGCTTTCTTT. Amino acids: CASSFRHESTEAFF.

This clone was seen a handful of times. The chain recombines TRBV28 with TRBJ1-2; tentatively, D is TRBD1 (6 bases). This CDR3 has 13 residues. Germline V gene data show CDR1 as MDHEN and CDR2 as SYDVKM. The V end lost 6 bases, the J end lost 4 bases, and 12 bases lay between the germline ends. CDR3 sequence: CASRTGMVYGYTF. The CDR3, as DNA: TGTGCCAGCAGAACAGGGATGGTCTATGGCTACACCTTC.

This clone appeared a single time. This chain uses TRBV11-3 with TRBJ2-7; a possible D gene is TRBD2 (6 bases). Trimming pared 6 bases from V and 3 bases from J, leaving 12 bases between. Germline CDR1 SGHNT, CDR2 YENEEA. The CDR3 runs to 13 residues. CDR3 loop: CASSRGNLYEQYF. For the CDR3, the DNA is TGTGCCAGCAGTCGCGGGAACCTCTACGAGCAGTACTTC. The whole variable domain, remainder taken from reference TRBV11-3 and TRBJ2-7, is EAGVVQSPRYKIIEKKQPVAFWCNPISGHNTLYWYLQNLGQGPELLIRYENEEAVDDSQLPKDRFSAERLKGVDSTLKIQPAELGDSAVYLCASSRGNLYEQYFGPGTRLTVT.

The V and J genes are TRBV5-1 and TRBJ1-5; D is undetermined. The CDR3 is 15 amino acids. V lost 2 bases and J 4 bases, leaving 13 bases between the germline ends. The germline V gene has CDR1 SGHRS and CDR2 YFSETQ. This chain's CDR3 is CASSLSGGENQPQHF. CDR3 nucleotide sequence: TGCGCCAGCAGCTTATCCGGCGGGGAAAATCAGCCCCAGCATTTT.

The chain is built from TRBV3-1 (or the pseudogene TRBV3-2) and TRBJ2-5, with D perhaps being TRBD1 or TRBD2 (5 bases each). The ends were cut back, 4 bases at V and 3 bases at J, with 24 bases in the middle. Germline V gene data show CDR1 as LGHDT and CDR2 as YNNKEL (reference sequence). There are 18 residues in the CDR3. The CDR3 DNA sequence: TGTGCCAGCAGCCCCGAGGAATTGGGACCTGCCGTCGAAGAGACCCAGTACTTC. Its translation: CASSPEELGPAVEETQYF.

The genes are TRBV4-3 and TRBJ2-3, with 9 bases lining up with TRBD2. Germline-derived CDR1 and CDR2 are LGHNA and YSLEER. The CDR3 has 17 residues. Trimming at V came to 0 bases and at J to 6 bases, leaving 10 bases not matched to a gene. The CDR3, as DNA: TGCGCCAGCAGCCAAGATCCGGCGGGGGGGCTTTTGGATACGCAGTATTTT. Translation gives CASSQDPAGGLLDTQYF.

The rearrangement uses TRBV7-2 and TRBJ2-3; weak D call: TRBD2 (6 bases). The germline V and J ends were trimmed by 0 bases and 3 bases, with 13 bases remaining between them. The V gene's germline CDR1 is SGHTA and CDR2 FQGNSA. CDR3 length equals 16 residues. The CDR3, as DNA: TGTGCCAGCAGCTTAGCGCCGGGAGTCCGGACAGATACGCAGTATTTT. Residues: CASSLAPGVRTDTQYF.

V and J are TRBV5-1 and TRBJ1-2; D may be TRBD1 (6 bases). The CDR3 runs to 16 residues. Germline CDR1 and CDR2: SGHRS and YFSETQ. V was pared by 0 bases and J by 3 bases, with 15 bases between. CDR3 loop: CASSLVGGAQDYGYTF. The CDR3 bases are TGCGCCAGCAGCTTGGTAGGGGGGGCGCAGGACTATGGCTACACCTTC.

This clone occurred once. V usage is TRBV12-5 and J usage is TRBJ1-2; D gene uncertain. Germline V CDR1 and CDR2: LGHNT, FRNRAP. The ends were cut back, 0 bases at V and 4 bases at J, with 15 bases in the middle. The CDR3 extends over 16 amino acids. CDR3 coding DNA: TGTGCTAGTGGTTTGGTAGGGAGAAGGCACCTCTATGGCTACACCTTC. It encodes CASGLVGRRHLYGYTF.

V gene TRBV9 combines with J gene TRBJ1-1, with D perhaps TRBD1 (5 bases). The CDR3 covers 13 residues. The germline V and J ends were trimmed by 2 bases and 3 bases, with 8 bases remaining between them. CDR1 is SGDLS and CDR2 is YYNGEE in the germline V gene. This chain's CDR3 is CASSVTEDTEAFF. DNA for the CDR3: TGTGCCAGCAGCGTGACAGAGGACACTGAAGCTTTCTTT.

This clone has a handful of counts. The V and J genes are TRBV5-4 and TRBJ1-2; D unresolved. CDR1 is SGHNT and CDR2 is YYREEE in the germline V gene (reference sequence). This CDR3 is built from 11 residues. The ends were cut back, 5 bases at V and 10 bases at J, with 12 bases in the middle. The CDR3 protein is CASRFGDDYTF. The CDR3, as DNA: TGTGCCAGCAGATTCGGAGATGACTACACCTTC.

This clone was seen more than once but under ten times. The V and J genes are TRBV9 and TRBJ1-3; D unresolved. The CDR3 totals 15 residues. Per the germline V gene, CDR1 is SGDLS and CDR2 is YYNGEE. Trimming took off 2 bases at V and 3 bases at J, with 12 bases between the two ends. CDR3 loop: CASSVRDGDGNTIYF. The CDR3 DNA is TGTGCCAGCAGCGTCCGGGATGGGGATGGAAACACCATATATTTT.

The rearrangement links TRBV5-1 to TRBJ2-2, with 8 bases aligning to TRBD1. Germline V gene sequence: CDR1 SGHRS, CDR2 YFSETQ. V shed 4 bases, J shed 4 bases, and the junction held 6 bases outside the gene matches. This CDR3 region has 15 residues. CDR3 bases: TGCGCCAGCAGCCCACAGGGGGAGAGCACCGGGGAGCTGTTTTTT. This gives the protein CASSPQGESTGELFF.

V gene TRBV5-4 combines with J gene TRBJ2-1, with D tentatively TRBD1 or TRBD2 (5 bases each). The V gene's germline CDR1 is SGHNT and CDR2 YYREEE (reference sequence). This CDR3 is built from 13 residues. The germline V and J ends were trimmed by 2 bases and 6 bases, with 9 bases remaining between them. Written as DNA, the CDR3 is TGTGCCAGCAGCTTCCCGGGGCCCAATGAGCAGTTCTTC. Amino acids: CASSFPGPNEQFF.

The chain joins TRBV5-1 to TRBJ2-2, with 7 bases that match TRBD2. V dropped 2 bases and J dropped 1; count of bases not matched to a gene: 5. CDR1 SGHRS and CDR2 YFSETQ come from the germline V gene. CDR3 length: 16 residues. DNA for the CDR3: TGCGCCAGCAGCTTTTTAGCGGGTGGGAACACCGGGGAGCTGTTTTTT. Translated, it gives CASSFLAGGNTGELFF.

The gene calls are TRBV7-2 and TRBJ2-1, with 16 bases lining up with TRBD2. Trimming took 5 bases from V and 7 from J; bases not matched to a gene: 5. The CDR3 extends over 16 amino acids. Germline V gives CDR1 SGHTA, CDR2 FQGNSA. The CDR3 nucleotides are TGTGCCAGCAGCCCAGGGACTAGCGGGAGGGGGAATGAGCAGTTCTTC. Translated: CASSPGTSGRGNEQFF. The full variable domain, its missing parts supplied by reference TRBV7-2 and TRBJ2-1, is GAGVSQSPSNKVTEKGKDVELRCDPISGHTALYWYRQSLGQGLEFLIYFQGNSAPDKSGLPSDRFSAERTGGSVSTLTIQRTQQEDSAVYLCASSPGTSGRGNEQFFGPGTRLTVL.

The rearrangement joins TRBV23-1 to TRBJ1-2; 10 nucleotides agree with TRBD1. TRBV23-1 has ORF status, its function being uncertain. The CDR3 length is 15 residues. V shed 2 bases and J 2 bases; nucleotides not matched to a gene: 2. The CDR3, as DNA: TGCGCCAGCAGTCAAGGGGACAGGGGAAACTATGGCTACACCTTC. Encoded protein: CASSQGDRGNYGYTF.

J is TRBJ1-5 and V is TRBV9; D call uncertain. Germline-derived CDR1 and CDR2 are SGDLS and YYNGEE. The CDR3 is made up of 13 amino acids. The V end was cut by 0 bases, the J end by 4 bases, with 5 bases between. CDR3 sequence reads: CASSVAENQPQHF. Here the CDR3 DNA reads TGTGCCAGCAGCGTAGCTGAAAATCAGCCCCAGCATTTT.

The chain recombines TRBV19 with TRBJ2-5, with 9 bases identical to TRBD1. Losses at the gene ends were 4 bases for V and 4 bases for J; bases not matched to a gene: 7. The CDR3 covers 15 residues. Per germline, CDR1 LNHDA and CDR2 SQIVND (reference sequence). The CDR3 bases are TGTGCCAGTAGTAGGATTACAGGGGGCGTAGAGACCCAGTACTTC. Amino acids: CASSRITGGVETQYF.

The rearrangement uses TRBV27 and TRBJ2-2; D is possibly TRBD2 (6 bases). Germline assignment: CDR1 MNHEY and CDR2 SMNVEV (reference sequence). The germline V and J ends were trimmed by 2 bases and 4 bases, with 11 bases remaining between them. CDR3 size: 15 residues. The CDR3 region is CASSLLAGTTGELFF. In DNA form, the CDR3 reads TGTGCCAGCAGTTTACTGGCGGGAACCACCGGGGAGCTGTTTTTT.

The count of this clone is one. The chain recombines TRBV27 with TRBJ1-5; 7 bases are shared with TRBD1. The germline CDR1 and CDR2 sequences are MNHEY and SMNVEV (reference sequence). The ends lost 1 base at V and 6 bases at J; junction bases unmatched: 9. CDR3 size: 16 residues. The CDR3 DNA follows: TGTGCCAGCAGTTTATACGGCCCTAGGGGGCTTCAGCCCCAGCATTTT. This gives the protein CASSLYGPRGLQPQHF.

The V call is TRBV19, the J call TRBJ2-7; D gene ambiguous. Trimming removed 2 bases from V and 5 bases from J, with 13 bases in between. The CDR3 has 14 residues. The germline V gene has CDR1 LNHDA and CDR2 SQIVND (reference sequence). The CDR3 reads CASSIKSIANEQYF. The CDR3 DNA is TGTGCCAGTAGTATAAAATCGATTGCGAACGAGCAGTACTTC.

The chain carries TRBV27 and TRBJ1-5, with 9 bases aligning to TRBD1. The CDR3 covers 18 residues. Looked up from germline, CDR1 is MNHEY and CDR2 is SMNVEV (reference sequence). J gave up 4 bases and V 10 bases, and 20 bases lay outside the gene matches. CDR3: CATFPGQGNQGGNQPQHF. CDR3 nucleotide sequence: TGTGCCACCTTTCCGGGACAGGGTAATCAGGGCGGAAATCAGCCCCAGCATTTT.

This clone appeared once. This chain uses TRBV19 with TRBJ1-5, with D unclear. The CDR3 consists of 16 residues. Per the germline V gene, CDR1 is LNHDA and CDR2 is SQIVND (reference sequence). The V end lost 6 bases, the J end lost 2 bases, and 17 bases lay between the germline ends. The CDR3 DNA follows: TGTGCCAGTAGGTCCGGAGGAGGCCCGCGCAATCAGCCCCAGCATTTT. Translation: CASRSGGGPRNQPQHF.